This record concerns one TCR beta chain sequence. Its antigen is still unknown. Method: immunoSEQ multiplex PCR; TCRdb's copy keeps in-frame clones and lacks some. The data show some 1,900,000 clones, about 95% seen once. Terminally differentiated effector memory CD45RA+ cells were left out of the naive CD8 fraction, which was CD45RO-negative and positively selected for CCR7. All donors were healthy HIV-negative adults lacking recent acute infections or vaccinations. The entry originates in a study of shared clonotypes between healthy human individuals. Whole-study findings and limits: Among non-shared clonotypes, generation probabilities were lower than among those shared by all four donors. Generally, estimated richness proved larger in naive subsets than it did in memory subsets.

Germline loops: CDR1 ENHRY, CDR2 SYGVKD. This CDR3 region has 16 residues. V was shortened by 0 bases and J by 7 bases, with 18 bases between the two germline ends. The clonotype originates from a man aged 18 to 35 in good health. Sequenced: naive CD8+ T cells sorted from blood. The J gene is TRBJ1-2, the V gene TRBV10-3; no clear D gene. CDR3 in DNA: TGTGCCATCAGTGAGTCGGGCGGAAACTTTTACGGTGGCTACACCTTC. Translating it yields CAISESGGNFYGGYTF.